This is a list of T cell receptor beta chains from one sample in a study of T cell repertoires in cytomegalovirus infection. Their target antigens are unknown. TCRdb itself ran the reads through MiXCR, one entry per CDR3 protein. The table records about 57,000 distinct CDR3 sequences, 20% to 25% of them present only once. The input for sequencing was CD8+ T cells from cultured PBMCs, taken from culture after CMV antigen stimulation. Source of these receptors: a human donor in good health (CMV status not recorded). Some clones in this sample may be carry-over from other donors' samples. Both conserved end residues are part of each CDR3. The order of the fields is J gene, D gene, V gene, clone size, CDR3 protein, CDR3 DNA. The D gene is left open where the match is weak. Rows give clone size only sometimes, using once, few, many, or a class for an expanded clone.

>TRBJ1-4|-|TRBV5-6|few
CASSLGFSEKLFF
TGTGCCAGCAGCTTGGGGTTCAGTGAAAAACTGTTTTTT
>TRBJ2-4|-|TRBV6-2/TRBV6-3|-
CASSYSLGEPKNIQYF
TGTGCCAGCAGTTACTCCCTGGGGGAGCCCAAAAACATTCAGTACTTC
>TRBJ2-7|-|TRBV4-1|few
CASSHYLTAISYEQYF
TGCGCCAGCAGCCATTATTTGACGGCTATTTCCTACGAGCAGTACTTC
>TRBJ1-4|-|TRBV7-2|few
CASSPGVGSREKLFF
TGTGCCAGCAGCCCCGGCGTAGGGAGTCGAGAAAAACTGTTTTTT
>TRBJ2-1|-|TRBV6-2/TRBV6-3|few
CASSYGDNEQFF
TGTGCCAGCAGTTACGGAGACAATGAGCAGTTCTTC
>TRBJ1-1|-|TRBV4-1|few
CAIRIHAGINTEAFF
TGCGCCATTCGTATACATGCAGGAATAAACACTGAAGCTTTCTTT
>TRBJ1-6|-|TRBV27|-
CASSSRQSSYNSPLHF
TGTGCCAGCAGCTCCAGACAGAGCTCCTATAATTCACCCCTCCACTTT
>TRBJ2-1|-|TRBV28|few
CASSMRQHFANEQFF
TGTGCCAGCAGCATGCGACAGCATTTCGCCAATGAGCAGTTCTTC
>TRBJ1-2|-|TRBV9|-
CASSVGYGIYGYTF
TGTGCCAGCAGCGTAGGTTACGGGATCTATGGCTACACCTTC
>TRBJ1-1|-|TRBV12-3/TRBV12-4|few
CASRSTFRNTEAFF
TGTGCCAGCAGAAGCACTTTCCGGAACACTGAAGCTTTCTTT
>TRBJ1-3|TRBD1|TRBV6-2/TRBV6-3|few
CASSYSSDGQGSSGNTIYF
TGTGCCAGCAGTTACTCGTCGGACGGACAGGGGAGCTCTGGAAACACCATATATTTT